The clone carrying this TCR beta chain has ten or more counts. No antigen is known for it. These data originate in a study of T cells in Graves' hyperthyroidism and ophthalmopathy. The overall study: Any treatment followed the collection of peripheral blood at initial diagnosis.

Amplified regions were TCR beta CDR3 sequences from RNA transcripts. A first-round RT-PCR of the TCR CDR3 used the HTBI primer set. TCRdb redid the calling of the multiplex PCR reads with MiXCR, one entry per CDR3 protein. The data hold about 320,000 distinct CDR3 sequences, with over 15% observed a single time. Study-wide points: Ophthalmopathy onset followed model prediction by a median about 6.5 months. Researchers found most expanded thyroid clonotypes above 0.001 in blood as well.

An absence of ophthalmopathy progression within 18 months meant stable Graves' hyperthyroidism. The CDR3 consists of 13 residues. The germline V gene has CDR1 MNHEY and CDR2 SVGAGI. V lost 1 base and J lost 1, with 3 bases in between. The sequence was collected from a man aged 25 to 40 with Graves' hyperthyroidism. The sequencing input was blood. This chain connects TRBV6-5 to TRBJ2-3, with unresolved D. The CDR3 DNA is TGTGCCAGCAGTTACTATGGCACAGATACGCAGTATTTT. It translates to CASSYYGTDTQYF.